Listed below are T cell receptor beta chains from one sample, sequenced in a study of shared clonotypes between healthy human individuals. Profiling relied on immunoSEQ multiplex PCR, and the TCRdb table lists in-frame clones only, not all of them. Among approximately 2,200,000 clones listed, 93% were seen once. The material sequenced was naive CD8+ T cells from PBMCs. The receptors shown here come from a young man in good health. Some clones in this sample may be carry-over from other donors' samples. CDR3s include the opening cysteine and the closing phenylalanine or tryptophan. The D gene is left open where the match is weak. Size values are once, few and many counts, or a class for expanded clones, and some rows have none.

d_call,clone_size,v_call,j_call,cdr3_length,cdr3_aa,cdr3_nt
-,few,TRBV19,TRBJ1-1,15,CASSIDPGANTEAFF,TGTGCCAGTAGTATAGATCCGGGGGCGAACACTGAAGCTTTCTTT
-,-,TRBV6-1,TRBJ2-7,11,CASTRDDEQYF,TGTGCCTCTACCAGGGATGACGAGCAGTACTTC
-,-,TRBV6-6,TRBJ2-7,15,CASSYSGSLSYEQYF,TGTGCCAGCAGTTACTCCGGTAGCCTCTCCTACGAGCAGTACTTC
TRBD1,-,TRBV7-8,TRBJ2-7,16,CASSLFSGTGSSEQYF,TGTGCCAGCAGCTTATTCTCGGGGACAGGGTCGAGTGAGCAGTACTTC
TRBD1,-,TRBV10-3,TRBJ2-7,16,CAISPVLDRASYEQYF,TGTGCCATCAGTCCAGTCTTAGACAGGGCTTCCTACGAGCAGTACTTC
-,-,TRBV11-2,TRBJ2-1,16,CASSSTEYDSYNEQFF,TGTGCCAGCAGCTCGACAGAGTATGACTCCTACAATGAGCAGTTCTTC
-,-,TRBV27,TRBJ2-1,16,CASSLSTGELYNEQFF,TGTGCCAGCAGTTTATCAACAGGTGAGCTCTACAATGAGCAGTTCTTC
-,-,TRBV11-1,TRBJ2-1,11,CASSLPGFQFF,TGTGCCAGCAGCCTCCCAGGATTTCAGTTCTTC
-,-,TRBV19,TRBJ1-1,16,CASWSGQSGGWTEAFF,TGTGCCAGTTGGTCGGGACAAAGTGGCGGGTGGACTGAAGCTTTCTTT
TRBD1,-,TRBV11-2,TRBJ2-3,17,CASSLTGRQGGTDTQYF,TGTGCCAGCAGCTTAACAGGACGACAGGGTGGCACAGATACGCAGTATTTT
-,-,TRBV5-6,TRBJ2-1,12,CASSRGDNEQFF,TGTGCCAGCAGCCGGGGAGACAATGAGCAGTTCTTC
-,-,TRBV27,TRBJ1-2,16,CASSTWKEEGLYGYTF,TGTGCCAGCAGTACTTGGAAGGAAGAAGGTCTCTATGGCTACACCTTC
TRBD2,-,TRBV2,TRBJ2-1,13,CASRGLAGHEQFF,TGTGCCAGCAGAGGACTAGCGGGACATGAGCAGTTCTTC
-,-,TRBV12-5,TRBJ2-1,12,CASGLTNNEQFF,TGTGCTAGTGGTTTGACCAACAATGAGCAGTTCTTC
-,-,TRBV30,TRBJ1-1,14,CAWSVSKGNTEAFF,TGTGCCTGGAGTGTGTCGAAGGGGAACACTGAAGCTTTCTTT
-,-,TRBV14,TRBJ2-2,14,CASSPNRYGQELFF,TGTGCCAGCAGCCCTAACAGATACGGTCAGGAGCTGTTTTTT
TRBD1,-,TRBV7-9,TRBJ2-7,15,CASSFQTGATYEQYF,TGTGCCAGCAGCTTCCAGACAGGGGCGACCTACGAGCAGTACTTC
TRBD1,-,TRBV28,TRBJ2-7,14,CASSAGTGGYEQYF,TGTGCCAGCAGTGCCGGGACAGGGGGCTACGAGCAGTACTTC
TRBD1,once,TRBV18,TRBJ2-7,17,CASSPSGTGASSYEQYF,TGTGCCAGCTCACCATCGGGGACAGGGGCCAGCTCCTACGAGCAGTACTTC
-,-,TRBV9,TRBJ1-1,15,CASSGRGGGNTEAFF,TGTGCCAGCAGCGGACGAGGTGGGGGTAACACTGAAGCTTTCTTT
-,few,TRBV19,TRBJ1-4,15,CASSIPWDSREKLFF,TGTGCCAGTAGTATCCCTTGGGACTCGAGAGAAAAACTGTTTTTT
TRBD1,-,TRBV5-6,TRBJ2-7,15,CASSPGGTGIYEQYF,TGTGCCAGCAGCCCGGGTGGGACAGGGATCTACGAGCAGTACTTC
-,-,TRBV7-9,TRBJ2-1,14,CATNGGPIHNEQFF,TGTGCCACCAATGGGGGACCGATACACAATGAGCAGTTCTTC
-,-,TRBV29-1,TRBJ2-7,11,CSVRGTYEQYF,TGCAGCGTTCGAGGTACCTACGAGCAGTACTTC
-,-,TRBV5-6,TRBJ2-7,14,CASSRTVNPYEQYF,TGTGCCAGCAGCAGGACGGTAAATCCCTACGAGCAGTACTTC
-,-,TRBV30,TRBJ2-7,12,CAWSVSGYEQYF,TGTGCCTGGAGTGTATCGGGTTACGAGCAGTACTTC
TRBD1,-,TRBV28,TRBJ2-1,12,CASSQTGGGQFF,TGTGCCAGCAGCCAGACAGGGGGCGGGCAGTTCTTC
TRBD2,-,TRBV27,TRBJ2-3,15,CASIRLAGVGDTQYF,TGTGCCAGCATTCGTTTAGCGGGAGTGGGGGATACGCAGTATTTT
-,once,TRBV27,TRBJ1-2,13,CASSFGRNYGYTF,TGTGCCAGCAGTTTTGGTCGGAATTATGGCTACACCTTC
TRBD2,-,TRBV6-5,TRBJ2-7,16,CASSYSVGLETYEQYF,TGTGCCAGCAGTTACTCAGTGGGACTAGAGACTTACGAGCAGTACTTC
TRBD1,-,TRBV28,TRBJ2-5,17,CASRTDHVRGQEETQYF,TGTGCCAGCAGGACGGACCATGTCAGGGGGCAGGAAGAGACCCAGTACTTC
-,-,TRBV15,TRBJ1-1,17,CATSRADPWGTGTEAFF,TGTGCCACCAGCAGAGCTGATCCGTGGGGGACCGGCACTGAAGCTTTCTTT
-,-,TRBV5-1,TRBJ2-4,13,CASSLADKDIQYF,TGCGCCAGCAGCTTGGCTGACAAGGACATTCAGTACTTC
TRBD2,-,TRBV4-1,TRBJ2-3,16,CATRWASGLATDTQYF,TGCGCCACCCGATGGGCTAGCGGCCTTGCCACAGATACGCAGTATTTT
-,-,TRBV15,TRBJ1-1,12,CATSRDSGEAFF,TGTGCCACCAGCAGAGATTCAGGAGAAGCTTTCTTT
-,-,TRBV27,TRBJ1-1,14,CASLPLGGVAEAFF,TGTGCCAGCCTTCCTTTGGGGGGGGTCGCTGAAGCTTTCTTT
-,-,TRBV29-1,TRBJ1-2,13,CSVERGRGNGYTF,TGCAGCGTTGAACGGGGCCGGGGAAATGGCTACACCTTC
TRBD2,-,TRBV9,TRBJ2-7,15,CASSVGGSRTYEQYF,TGTGCCAGCAGCGTAGGCGGGAGTAGAACCTACGAGCAGTACTTC
-,-,TRBV19,TRBJ1-1,13,CASSIGANTEAFF,TGTGCCAGTAGTATCGGGGCAAACACTGAAGCTTTCTTT
-,-,TRBV9,TRBJ2-5,13,CASSGQVKETQYF,TGTGCCAGCAGCGGACAGGTAAAAGAGACCCAGTACTTC
-,-,TRBV7-6,TRBJ2-7,16,CASTFDREGGGDEQYF,TGTGCCAGCACCTTTGACAGGGAGGGTGGTGGGGACGAGCAGTACTTC
-,-,TRBV29-1,TRBJ1-2,11,CSFRVMGGYTF,TGCAGCTTCAGGGTAATGGGTGGCTACACCTTC
TRBD2,-,TRBV18,TRBJ2-7,15,CASSPSGTNSYEQYF,TGTGCCAGCTCACCCTCCGGGACTAACTCCTACGAGCAGTACTTC
-,-,TRBV5-8,TRBJ1-5,16,CASSLDVSQPNQPQHF,TGTGCCAGCAGCTTGGATGTCTCCCAGCCGAATCAGCCCCAGCATTTT
TRBD1,-,TRBV10-3,TRBJ2-7,15,CAISVSGTGSYEQYF,TGTGCCATCAGTGTTTCCGGGACAGGGTCCTACGAGCAGTACTTC
-,once,TRBV6-6,TRBJ2-3,15,CASSYVGFGSDTQYF,TGTGCCAGCAGTTACGTTGGGTTTGGGTCAGATACGCAGTATTTT
-,-,TRBV27,TRBJ2-7,14,CASSFYRTAYEQYF,TGTGCCAGCAGTTTTTACAGGACTGCTTACGAGCAGTACTTC
TRBD2,-,TRBV7-9,TRBJ2-3,18,CASSLVLWTSGKTDTQYF,TGTGCCAGCAGCTTAGTTTTATGGACTAGCGGGAAAACAGATACGCAGTATTTT
-,-,TRBV6-6,TRBJ1-4,14,CASSYSGDREKLFF,TGTGCCAGCAGTTACTCGGGGGACCGGGAAAAACTGTTTTTT
-,-,TRBV19,TRBJ2-7,14,CASSIKAAGYEQYF,TGTGCCAGTAGCATAAAAGCGGCTGGCTACGAGCAGTACTTC
-,-,TRBV28,TRBJ1-4,15,CASSFAPATNEKLFF,TGTGCCAGCAGTTTTGCGCCTGCAACTAATGAAAAACTGTTTTTT
-,-,TRBV9,TRBJ1-2,16,CASSVAPDVLGYGYTF,TGTGCCAGCAGCGTGGCCCCTGACGTTCTCGGCTATGGCTACACCTTC